Ten or more counts support the clone carrying this T cell receptor beta chain. This record comes from a study of CDR3 diversity in severe acne. TCRdb independently ran MiXCR on the PCR reads; one entry per CDR3 protein. The table has under 95,000 distinct CDR3 sequences, about 52% seen once. The CDR3 spans 17 residues. The germline V gene has CDR1 MDHEN and CDR2 SYDVKM. Trimming removed 6 bases from V and 0 bases from J, with 18 bases in between. The TCR was taken from a male donor in good health, serving as a control. The source material was blood. The chain uses TRBV28 and TRBJ2-4; no definite D call. CDR3 loop: CASSPTFIRLAKNIQYF. The CDR3 DNA is TGTGCCAGCAGCCCTACTTTCATCCGCTTAGCCAAAAACATTCAGTACTTC.